This passage covers 13 T cell receptor beta chains from one sample sequenced in a study of blood T cells in healthy people across ages. With a J-beta primer mix and a sample-barcoded 5' primer, a second PCR ran about 7 to 11 cycles. In TCRdb, the 5' RACE reads were re-called with MiXCR into one record per CDR3 protein. The repertoire includes some 700,000 distinct CDR3 sequences, 22% of them detected once, and roughly 22% sits in the top ten. Sequencing was performed on blood. All receptors derive from a man aged 65-85 years in good health.

This chain connects TRBV27 to TRBJ2-3; possible D gene TRBD1, 7 bases. CDR1 MNHEY and CDR2 SMNVEV come from the germline V gene (reference sequence). The germline V and J ends were trimmed by 6 bases and 3 bases, with 16 bases remaining between them. This CDR3 is 15 amino acids long. The CDR3 protein is CASRPRDSGTDTQYF. The CDR3 DNA is TGTGCCAGCAGACCCCGGGACAGCGGGACAGATACGCAGTATTTT.

The V gene is TRBV6-1, the J gene TRBJ2-7; 7 bases line up with TRBD1. The CDR3 sequence is 13 residues long. Germline trimming cut 4 bases from V and 2 bases from J; bases unmatched to any gene: 2. Per germline, CDR1 MNHNS and CDR2 SASEGT. The CDR3 here is CASSVDRAYEQYF. As DNA, the CDR3 is TGTGCCAGCAGTGTCGACAGGGCCTACGAGCAGTACTTC.

This clonotype came up a few times. The chain joins TRBV6-6 to TRBJ2-6; 10 positions agree with TRBD2. With 5 bases clipped from V and 2 bases from J, the junction kept 3 bases outside the gene matches. This CDR3 spans 16 amino acids. Germline assignment: CDR1 MNHNY and CDR2 SVGAGI (reference sequence). The CDR3 DNA reads TGTGCCAGCAGTATGAGCGGGGGGGCTGGGGCCAACGTCCTGACTTTC. It specifies CASSMSGGAGANVLTF.

This clonotype occurred many times. The J gene is TRBJ1-2, the V gene TRBV11-1; 8 bases agree with TRBD1. CDR1 is SGHAT, CDR2 FQDESV, per germline (reference sequence). There are 13 residues in the CDR3. V lost 9 bases, J lost 3 bases, and 6 bases stayed unmatched. The CDR3 here is CASTGQGDYGYTF. Written as DNA, the CDR3 is TGTGCCAGTACCGGACAGGGTGACTATGGCTACACCTTC.

This clonotype was seen ten or more times. This chain links TRBV12-3 or TRBV12-4 with TRBJ1-1; D is uncertain. The CDR3 contains 13 residues. The V end was cut by 3 bases, the J end by 2 bases, with 7 bases between. In DNA form, the CDR3 reads TGTGCCAGCAGTTTCGGCCCTAACACTGAAGCTTTCTTT. It encodes CASSFGPNTEAFF.

This chain joins TRBV29-1 and TRBJ2-7; 8 bases agree with TRBD1. The V gene end was trimmed by 6 bases and the J gene end by 2 bases; junction bases not matched to a gene: 18. CDR3 length: 17 amino acids. CDR1 SQVTM and CDR2 ANQGSEA come from the germline V gene. CDR3 coding DNA: TGCAGCGTCCGTGCCGGGACAGGCATCACGAAAACCTACGAGCAGTACGTC. Protein: CSVRAGTGITKTYEQYV.

The chain joins TRBV5-1 to TRBJ1-6, with TRBD1 matching 9 bases. After removal of 1 base from V and 6 bases from J, the junction contained 2 bases not matched to a gene. CDR1 is SGHRS, CDR2 YFSETQ, per germline. CDR3 length: 15 residues. CDR3 loop: CASSLSDRGNSPLHF. In DNA form, the CDR3 reads TGCGCCAGCAGCTTGTCGGACAGGGGTAATTCACCCCTCCACTTT. The full variable domain, rest sourced from reference TRBV5-1 and TRBJ1-6, is KAGVTQTPRYLIKTRGQQVTLSCSPISGHRSVSWYQQTPGQGLQFLFEYFSETQRNKGNFPGRFSGRQFSNSRSEMNVSTLELGDSALYLCASSLSDRGNSPLHFGNGTRLTVT.

This clonotype was detected a few times. This sequence joins TRBV5-1 and TRBJ2-7; D may be TRBD2 (6 bases). Germline V lookup: CDR1 SGHRS, CDR2 YFSETQ. Trimming left V 0 bases short and J 3 bases short, with 10 bases between. The length of the CDR3 is 14 residues. The CDR3 spells CASSLAGRGYEQYV. The CDR3 DNA sequence: TGCGCCAGCAGCTTGGCCGGGAGAGGCTACGAGCAGTACGTC.

The chain couples TRBV20-1 to TRBJ2-1; 7 bases map to TRBD2. Germline V gene lookup returns CDR1 DFQATT and CDR2 SNEGSKA (reference sequence). This CDR3 region has 14 residues. Germline trimming cut 0 bases from V and 9 bases from J; bases unmatched to any gene: 8. The CDR3: CSARDQRGGPEQFF. The CDR3 DNA sequence: TGCAGTGCTAGAGATCAGAGGGGAGGGCCTGAGCAGTTCTTC.

This clonotype has only a few counts. The chain carries TRBV25-1 and TRBJ1-4; D is possibly TRBD1 (5 bases). Germline CDR1 and CDR2: MGHDK and SYGVNS. V lost 6 bases and J lost 8, with 13 bases in between. This CDR3 comprises 13 residues. The CDR3 protein is CASREPGVEKLFF. In nucleotides, the CDR3 is TGTGCCAGCAGGGAGCCGGGGGTGGAAAAACTGTTTTTT.

This clonotype was seen more than once but under ten times. The chain joins TRBV15 to TRBJ2-1; TRBD2 matches at 11 bases. The CDR3 is 15 amino acids. The germline gives CDR1 LNHNV, CDR2 YYDKDF (reference sequence). The J segment lost 4 bases and the V segment lost 8 bases, leaving 7 bases of the junction unmatched. This CDR3 reads CATQSTSGSYNEQFF. In DNA form, the CDR3 reads TGTGCCACCCAATCTACTAGCGGGAGTTACAATGAGCAGTTCTTC. The full variable domain, rest sourced from reference TRBV15 and TRBJ2-1, is DAMVIQNPRYQVTQFGKPVTLSCSQTLNHNVMYWYQQKSSQAPKLLFHYYDKDFNNEADTPDNFQSRRPNTSFCFLDIRSPGLGDTAMYLCATQSTSGSYNEQFFGPGTRLTVL.

This clonotype has a handful of counts. V gene TRBV6-5 combines with J gene TRBJ1-4, with 8 bases that match TRBD1. V was clipped by 6 bases and J by 4 bases; unmatched bases: 10. The CDR3 covers 16 residues. The V gene's germline CDR1 is MNHEY and CDR2 SVGAGI. The CDR3 DNA reads as TGTGCCAGCAGGCGGGACAGGAACAAACGTAATGAAAAACTGTTTTTT. It is translated as CASRRDRNKRNEKLFF.

V and J are TRBV3-1 and TRBJ2-3; TRBD1 aligns across 7 bases. The V and J ends lost 4 bases and 4 bases, in that order; junction bases with no gene match: 8. Per germline, CDR1 LGHDT and CDR2 YNNKEL (reference sequence). The CDR3 contains 15 residues. The CDR3 region has the DNA TGTGCCAGCAGCCCTTCAGGGGGTTACGCAGATACGCAGTATTTT. This translates into CASSPSGGYADTQYF.